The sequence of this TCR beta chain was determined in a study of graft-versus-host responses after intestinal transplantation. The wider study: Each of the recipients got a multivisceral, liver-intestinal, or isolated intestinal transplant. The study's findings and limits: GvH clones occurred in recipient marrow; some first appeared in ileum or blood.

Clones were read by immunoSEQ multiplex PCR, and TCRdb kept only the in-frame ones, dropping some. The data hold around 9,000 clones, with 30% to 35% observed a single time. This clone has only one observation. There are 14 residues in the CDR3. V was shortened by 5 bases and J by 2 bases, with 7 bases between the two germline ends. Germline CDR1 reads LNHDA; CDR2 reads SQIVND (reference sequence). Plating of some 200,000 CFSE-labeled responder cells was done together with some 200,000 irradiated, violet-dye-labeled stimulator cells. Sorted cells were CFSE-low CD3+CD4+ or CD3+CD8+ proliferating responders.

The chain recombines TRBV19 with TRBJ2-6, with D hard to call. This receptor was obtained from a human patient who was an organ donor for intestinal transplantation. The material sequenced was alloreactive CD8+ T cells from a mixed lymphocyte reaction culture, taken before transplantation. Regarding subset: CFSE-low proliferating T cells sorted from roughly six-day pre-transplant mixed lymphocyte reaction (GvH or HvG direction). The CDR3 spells CASSALTGANVLTF. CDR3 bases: TGTGCCAGTAGTGCCCTAACTGGGGCCAACGTCCTGACTTTC.